This T cell receptor beta chain is from a study of tumor-infiltrating lymphocytes in oesophageal squamous cell carcinoma. In TCRdb, the PCR reads were re-called with MiXCR into one record per CDR3 protein. The table shows 15,000 to 20,000 distinct CDR3 sequences, with approximately 46% occurring only once. With regard to this clonotype: An end of the junction differs from the germline gene, which may be a read error.

This CDR3 is built from 16 residues. Sequenced input: normal esophageal tissue next to the tumor. This rearrangement joins TRBV12-3 or TRBV12-4 to TRBJ1-6; 7 bases are shared with TRBD1. The sequence derives from a female donor with esophageal squamous cell carcinoma. Here the CDR3 DNA reads TGTGCCAGCAGTTTAGCCCAGGGGGTCTATAATTCACCCCTCCACTTC. Its translation is CASSLAQGVYNSPLHF.